The sequence of this T cell receptor beta chain was determined in a study of response to subunit inactivated influenza vaccine. TCRdb used MiXCR to reprocess the RT-PCR reads, holding one entry per CDR3 protein. The sample gives about 780,000 distinct CDR3 sequences, 18% of which show up once; approximately 10% is in the top ten. Germline-derived CDR1 and CDR2 are SGHAT and FQNNGV. Germline trimming cut 3 bases from V and 0 bases from J; bases unmatched to any gene: 8. This CDR3 comprises 18 residues. Points from the study as a whole: Every seasonal influenza vaccination brings in few new T cells, the authors suggested.

Comment on this clonotype: Its antigen is unknown.

Sequences were derived from PBMCs from blood, sampled roughly 5 days after vaccination. The sequence was obtained from a man in his fifties or sixties who received an inactivated influenza vaccine. The chain recombines TRBV11-2 with TRBJ2-6; 7 bases match TRBD2. DNA of the CDR3: TGTGCCAGCAGCTTTTTAGTGGGAGGGTACTCTGGGGCCAACGTCCTGACTTTC. Translating gives CASSFLVGGYSGANVLTF.